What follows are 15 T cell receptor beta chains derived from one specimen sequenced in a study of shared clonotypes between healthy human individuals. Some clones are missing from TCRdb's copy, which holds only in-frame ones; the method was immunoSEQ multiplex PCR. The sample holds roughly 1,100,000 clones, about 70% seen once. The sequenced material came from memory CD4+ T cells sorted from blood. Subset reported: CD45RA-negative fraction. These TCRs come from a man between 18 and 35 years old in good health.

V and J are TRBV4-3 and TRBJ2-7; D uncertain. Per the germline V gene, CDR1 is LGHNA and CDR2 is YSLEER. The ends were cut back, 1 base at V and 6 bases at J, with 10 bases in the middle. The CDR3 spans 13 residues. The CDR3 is CASSQGHTGEQYF. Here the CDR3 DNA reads TGCGCCAGCAGCCAAGGACATACCGGCGAGCAGTACTTC.

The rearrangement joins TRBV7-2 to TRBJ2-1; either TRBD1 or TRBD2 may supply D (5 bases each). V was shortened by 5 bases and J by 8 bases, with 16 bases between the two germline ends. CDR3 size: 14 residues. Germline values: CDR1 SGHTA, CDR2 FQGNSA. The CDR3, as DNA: TGTGCCAGCAGCCTGGGACGCAAGACTTATGAGCAGTTCTTC. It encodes CASSLGRKTYEQFF.

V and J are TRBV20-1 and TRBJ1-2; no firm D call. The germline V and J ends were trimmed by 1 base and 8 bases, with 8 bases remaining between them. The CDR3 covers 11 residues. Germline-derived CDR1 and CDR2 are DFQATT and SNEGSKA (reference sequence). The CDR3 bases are TGCAGTGCTAGAGCCGCTCGCGGCTACACCTTC. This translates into CSARAARGYTF.

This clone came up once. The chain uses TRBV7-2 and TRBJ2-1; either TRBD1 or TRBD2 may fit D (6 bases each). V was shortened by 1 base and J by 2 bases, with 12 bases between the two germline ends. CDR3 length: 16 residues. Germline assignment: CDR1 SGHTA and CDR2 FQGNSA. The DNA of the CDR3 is TGTGCCAGCAGCTTAGTTGGAGGGGGAACCTACAATGAGCAGTTCTTC. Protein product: CASSLVGGGTYNEQFF.

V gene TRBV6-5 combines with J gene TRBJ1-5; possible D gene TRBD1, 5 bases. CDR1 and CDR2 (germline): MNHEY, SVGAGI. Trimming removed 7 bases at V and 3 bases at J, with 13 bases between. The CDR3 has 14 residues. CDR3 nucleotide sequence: TGTGCCAGCAAGTTAGACAGTCTCAATCAGCCCCAGCATTTT. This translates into CASKLDSLNQPQHF.

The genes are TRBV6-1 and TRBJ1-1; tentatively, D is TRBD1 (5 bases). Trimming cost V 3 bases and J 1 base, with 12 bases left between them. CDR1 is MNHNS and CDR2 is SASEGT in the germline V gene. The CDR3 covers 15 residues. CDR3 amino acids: CASSDGGRANTEAFF. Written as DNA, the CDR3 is TGTGCCAGCAGTGATGGGGGACGGGCGAACACTGAAGCTTTCTTT.

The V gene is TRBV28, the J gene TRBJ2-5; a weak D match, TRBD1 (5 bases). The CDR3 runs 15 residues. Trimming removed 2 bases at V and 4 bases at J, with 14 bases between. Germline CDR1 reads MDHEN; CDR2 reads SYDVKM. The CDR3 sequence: CASSLGPRGRETQYF. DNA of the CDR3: TGTGCCAGCAGTTTAGGTCCAAGGGGCCGAGAGACCCAGTACTTC.

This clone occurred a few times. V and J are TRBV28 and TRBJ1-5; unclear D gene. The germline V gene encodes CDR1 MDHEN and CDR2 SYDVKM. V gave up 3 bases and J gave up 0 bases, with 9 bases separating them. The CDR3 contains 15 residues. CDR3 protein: CASSFSGNSNQPQHF. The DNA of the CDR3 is TGTGCCAGCAGTTTCTCAGGAAATAGCAATCAGCCCCAGCATTTT.

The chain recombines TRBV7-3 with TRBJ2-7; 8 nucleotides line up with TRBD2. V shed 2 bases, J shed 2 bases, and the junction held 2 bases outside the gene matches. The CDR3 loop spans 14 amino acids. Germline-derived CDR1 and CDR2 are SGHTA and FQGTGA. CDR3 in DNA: TGTGCCAGCAGCTTAGGACTAGCCCCCTACGAGCAGTACTTC. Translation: CASSLGLAPYEQYF.

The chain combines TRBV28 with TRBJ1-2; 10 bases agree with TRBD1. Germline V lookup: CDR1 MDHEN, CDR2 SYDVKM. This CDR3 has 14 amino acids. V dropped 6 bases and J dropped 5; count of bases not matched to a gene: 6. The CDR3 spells CASRTGTGVYGYTF. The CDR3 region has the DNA TGTGCCAGCAGAACCGGGACAGGGGTTTATGGCTACACCTTC.

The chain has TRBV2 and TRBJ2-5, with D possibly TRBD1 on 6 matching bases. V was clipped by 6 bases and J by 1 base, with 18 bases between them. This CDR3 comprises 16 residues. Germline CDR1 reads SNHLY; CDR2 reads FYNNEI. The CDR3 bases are TGTGCCAGCAGCCTCGGCTGGGGGCAGGTCCAAGAGACCCAGTACTTC. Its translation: CASSLGWGQVQETQYF.

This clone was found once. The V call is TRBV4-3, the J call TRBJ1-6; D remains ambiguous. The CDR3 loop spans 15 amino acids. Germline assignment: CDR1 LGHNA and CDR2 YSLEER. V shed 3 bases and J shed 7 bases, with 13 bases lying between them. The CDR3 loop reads CASSHDARGNSPLHF. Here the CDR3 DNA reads TGCGCCAGCAGCCACGATGCCAGAGGGAATTCACCCCTCCACTTT.

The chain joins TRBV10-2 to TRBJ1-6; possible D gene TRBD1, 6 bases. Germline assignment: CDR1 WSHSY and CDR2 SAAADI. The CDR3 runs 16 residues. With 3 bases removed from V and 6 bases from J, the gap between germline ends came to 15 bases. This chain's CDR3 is CASSEGRGVSNSPLHF. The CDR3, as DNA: TGCGCCAGCAGTGAAGGCAGGGGAGTAAGTAATTCACCCCTCCACTTT.

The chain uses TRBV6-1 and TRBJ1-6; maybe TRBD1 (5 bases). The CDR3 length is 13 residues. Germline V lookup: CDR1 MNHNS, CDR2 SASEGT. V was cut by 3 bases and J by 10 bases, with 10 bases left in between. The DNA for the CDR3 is TGTGCCAGCAGTGACAGGGTACGCTCACCCCTCCACTTT. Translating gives CASSDRVRSPLHF.

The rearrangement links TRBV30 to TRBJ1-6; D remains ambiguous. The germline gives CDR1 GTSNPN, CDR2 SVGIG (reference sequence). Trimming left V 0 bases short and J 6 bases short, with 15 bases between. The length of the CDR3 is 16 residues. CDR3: CAWSVPGLGSNSPLHF. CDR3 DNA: TGTGCCTGGAGTGTACCCGGCCTGGGCAGTAATTCACCCCTCCACTTT.